These 15 T cell receptor beta chains were sequenced from one sample in a study of blood T cells in healthy people across ages. Together with a sample-barcoded 5' primer, a J-beta primer mix was included in a second PCR lasting 7 to 11 cycles. TCRdb recomputed calls from the 5' RACE reads with MiXCR, one row per CDR3 protein. The sample yields 700,000 or so distinct CDR3 sequences, roughly 41% seen once. The sample was blood. All receptors derive from a man older than 75 in good health.

This sequence joins TRBV5-4 and TRBJ2-3; TRBD1 matches at 7 bases. The J segment lost 4 bases and the V segment lost 2 bases, leaving 4 bases of the junction unmatched. The CDR3 spans 14 residues. CDR1 and CDR2 (germline): SGHNT, YYREEE (reference sequence). The CDR3 loop reads CASSFKGAADTQYF. Here the CDR3 DNA reads TGTGCCAGCAGCTTTAAGGGGGCCGCAGATACGCAGTATTTT. Using reference TRBV5-4 and TRBJ2-3 for the parts outside the CDR3, the full variable domain is ETGVTQSPTHLIKTRGQQVTLRCSSQSGHNTVSWYQQALGQGPQFIFQYYREEENGRGNFPPRFSGLQFPNYSSELNVNALELDDSALYLCASSFKGAADTQYFGPGTRLTVL.

This clonotype was observed a single time. The chain carries TRBV28 and TRBJ1-2; D is unresolved. From germline, CDR1 is MDHEN and CDR2 SYDVKM. The CDR3 length is 12 residues. The V gene lost 1 base and the J gene lost 5 bases, with 5 bases spanning the gap. This chain's CDR3 is CASSLSRYGYTF. Written as DNA, the CDR3 is TGTGCCAGCAGTTTATCACGTTATGGCTACACCTTC.

This clonotype was seen only a few times. The V and J genes are TRBV20-1 and TRBJ2-1, with 10 bases aligning to TRBD1. The V and J ends lost 3 bases and 7 bases, in that order; junction bases with no gene match: 15. Germline V gene lookup returns CDR1 DFQATT and CDR2 SNEGSKA (reference sequence). The CDR3 extends over 17 amino acids. CDR3 in DNA: TGCAGTGCTAGGGGGGACAGGGGTACAGCGAGATGGAATGAGCAGTTCTTC. Protein product: CSARGDRGTARWNEQFF.

The chain recombines TRBV5-1 with TRBJ1-6; 7 bases are a match to TRBD1. V lost 0 bases and J lost 5; bases outside the gene matches: 8. CDR3 length: 17 residues. CDR1 and CDR2 from the germline V gene are SGHRS and YFSETQ. CDR3 bases: TGCGCCAGCAGCTTGGATCAGGGGGATAGGAATAATTCACCCCTCCACTTT. Amino acids: CASSLDQGDRNNSPLHF. The complete variable domain, with remaining parts taken from reference TRBV5-1 and TRBJ1-6, reads KAGVTQTPRYLIKTRGQQVTLSCSPISGHRSVSWYQQTPGQGLQFLFEYFSETQRNKGNFPGRFSGRQFSNSRSEMNVSTLELGDSALYLCASSLDQGDRNNSPLHFGNGTRLTVT.

V gene TRBV27 combines with J gene TRBJ1-1; D not resolved. In germline, CDR1 is MNHEY, CDR2 SMNVEV (reference sequence). The V end lost 3 bases, the J end lost 0 bases, and 8 bases lay between the germline ends. The CDR3 is 14 residues long. The CDR3 here is CASSLYSLNTEAFF. Written as DNA, the CDR3 is TGTGCCAGCAGTTTGTACAGCTTGAACACTGAAGCTTTCTTT.

There are a few counts of this clonotype. The chain recombines TRBV6-2 or TRBV6-3 with TRBJ2-7, with D perhaps given as TRBD1 or TRBD2 (7 bases each). The CDR3 contains 13 residues. Per germline, CDR1 MNHEY and CDR2 SVGEGT. V was trimmed by 7 bases and J by 6 bases, leaving 16 bases between them. CDR3: CASNQGGVREQYF. CDR3 coding DNA: TGTGCCAGCAATCAGGGGGGGGTACGCGAGCAGTACTTC.

The sample holds a few counts of this clonotype. The rearrangement joins TRBV20-1 to TRBJ1-1; a possible D gene is TRBD1 (5 bases). The CDR3 loop spans 12 amino acids. V lost 6 bases, J lost 7 bases, and 15 bases lay in between. Germline CDR1 and CDR2: DFQATT and SNEGSKA (reference sequence). CDR3: CSARSGPVEAFF. DNA for the CDR3: TGCAGTGCAAGATCGGGACCGGTTGAAGCTTTCTTT.

V usage is TRBV10-3 and J usage is TRBJ2-3; no firm D call. Trimming stripped 4 bases from V and 0 bases from J, with 5 bases between. The CDR3 extends over 13 amino acids. Looked up from germline, CDR1 is ENHRY and CDR2 is SYGVKD. The CDR3 protein is CAISASSTDTQYF. The CDR3 DNA reads TGTGCCATCAGTGCCTCTAGCACAGATACGCAGTATTTT.

The chain has TRBV11-2 and TRBJ2-5; 11 nucleotides agree with TRBD2. The CDR3 totals 16 residues. With V trimmed by 3 bases and J by 2 bases, 5 bases remained unmatched. CDR1 and CDR2 from the germline V gene are SGHAT and FQNNGV. CDR3 amino acids: CASSFSSGRRQETQYF. The CDR3 DNA sequence: TGTGCCAGCAGCTTCTCTAGCGGGAGGCGACAAGAGACCCAGTACTTC.

V usage is TRBV28 and J usage is TRBJ2-7, with 7 nucleotides matching TRBD2. There are 16 residues in the CDR3. Germline values: CDR1 MDHEN, CDR2 SYDVKM. Trimming took 1 base from V and 9 from J; bases not matched to a gene: 15. The CDR3 nucleotides read TGTGCCAGCAGTTTATCCGCGGCGGCCGCTCGGGAGGTGCAGTACTTC. Residues: CASSLSAAAAREVQYF.

This clonotype was counted a few times. The chain joins TRBV7-8 to TRBJ2-1; 12 bases align to TRBD2. CDR3 length: 14 residues. Trimming at V came to 7 bases and at J to 7 bases, leaving 5 bases not matched to a gene. Germline-derived CDR1 and CDR2 are SGHVS and FQNEAQ. CDR3 sequence reads: CASNKLAGGNEQFF. The CDR3 DNA follows: TGTGCCAGCAACAAACTAGCGGGAGGTAATGAGCAGTTCTTC. Complete variable domain (other parts from reference TRBV7-8 and TRBJ2-1): GAGVSQSPRYKVAKRGQDVALRCDPISGHVSLFWYQQALGQGPEFLTYFQNEAQLDKSGLPSDRFFAERPEGSVSTLKIQRTQQEDSAVYLCASNKLAGGNEQFFGPGTRLTVL.

V gene TRBV15 combines with J gene TRBJ1-1; TRBD1 might be the D (5 bases). V dropped 6 bases and J dropped 2 bases, with 16 bases sitting between them. The CDR3 runs to 15 residues. Germline lookup yields CDR1 LNHNV and CDR2 YYDKDF (reference sequence). CDR3 in DNA: TGTGCCACCAGTCGAGGTGGGGGAAGAAACACTGAAGCTTTCTTT. It is translated as CATSRGGGRNTEAFF. The full variable domain, in which reference TRBV15 and TRBJ1-1 provide the parts outside the CDR3, is DAMVIQNPRYQVTQFGKPVTLSCSQTLNHNVMYWYQQKSSQAPKLLFHYYDKDFNNEADTPDNFQSRRPNTSFCFLDIRSPGLGDTAMYLCATSRGGGRNTEAFFGQGTRLTVV.

The chain recombines TRBV6-5 with TRBJ1-5, with 9 nucleotides matching TRBD1. From germline, CDR1 is MNHEY and CDR2 SVGAGI. The CDR3 loop spans 14 amino acids. V dropped 5 bases and J dropped 6; count of bases not matched to a gene: 5. CDR3 in amino acids: CASSEGTGFQPQHF. The CDR3 coding sequence is TGTGCCAGCAGTGAGGGGACAGGGTTTCAGCCCCAGCATTTT.

In its sample, this clonotype was seen many times. The rearrangement uses TRBV29-1 and TRBJ2-5, with 10 bases that match TRBD2. Per germline, CDR1 SQVTM and CDR2 ANQGSEA. The V gene end was trimmed by 3 bases and the J gene end by 5 bases; junction bases not matched to a gene: 6. The CDR3 is made up of 14 amino acids. The CDR3 coding sequence is TGCAGCGTTGACCATAGCGGGAGGCAGGAGACCCAGTACTTC. It is translated as CSVDHSGRQETQYF.

Ten or more counts support this clonotype. One base away lies a much larger clone, so this may be a sequencing read error. V is TRBV4-3 and J is TRBJ2-1; D is unresolved. Matching the DNA end better, TRBJ2-7 makes the J call doubtful. This CDR3 comprises 15 residues. CDR1 LGHNA and CDR2 YSLEER come from the germline V gene. The CDR3 nucleotides are TGCGCCAGCAGCCAAGATTTCGGAACCTACAATGAGCAGTACTTC. Amino acids: CASSQDFGTYNEQYF.